These 20 T cell receptor beta chains share one sample of origin, sequenced in a study of OX40 agonist ivuxolimab in advanced cancers. This table comes from immunoSEQ multiplex PCR, and its TCRdb copy is limited to in-frame clones, with some not included. The sample has over 30,000 clones, 70% to 85% seen once. Material: CD4+ or CD8+ T cells sorted from blood, obtained in a trial of the OX40 agonist ivuxolimab. Receptors originate from an adult with an advanced solid tumor such as melanoma, head and neck, liver or kidney cancer.

This clone was detected only once. This chain connects TRBV5-4 to TRBJ1-4; the match to TRBD1 covers 9 bases. In germline, CDR1 is SGHNT, CDR2 YYREEE (reference sequence). J lost 0 bases, V lost 4 bases, and 4 bases had no gene match. The CDR3 has 16 amino acids. CDR3 nucleotides: TGTGCCAGCAGCCGGAGGACAGGGGCAACTAATGAAAAACTGTTTTTT. It specifies CASSRRTGATNEKLFF. The full variable domain, with the rest looked up from reference TRBV5-4 and TRBJ1-4, is ETGVTQSPTHLIKTRGQQVTLRCSSQSGHNTVSWYQQALGQGPQFIFQYYREEENGRGNFPPRFSGLQFPNYSSELNVNALELDDSALYLCASSRRTGATNEKLFFGSGTQLSVL.

This rearrangement joins TRBV25-1 to TRBJ1-6, with D uncertain. Trimming pared 2 bases from V and 10 bases from J, leaving 12 bases between. The CDR3 consists of 14 residues. Germline V CDR1 and CDR2: MGHDK, SYGVNS. CDR3 protein: CASSERIGGSPLHF. DNA of the CDR3: TGTGCCAGCAGTGAAAGAATCGGCGGGTCACCCCTCCACTTT.

The chain combines TRBV13 with TRBJ1-1; no clear D. This CDR3 is 14 amino acids long. The germline gives CDR1 PRHDT, CDR2 FYEKMQ (reference sequence). V lost 2 bases, J lost 1 base, and 8 bases lay in between. The CDR3 DNA sequence: TGTGCCAGCAGCTTATTGGGTCAGAACACTGAAGCTTTCTTT. Translating it yields CASSLLGQNTEAFF.

Note on this clone: The identical CDR3 is also encoded by other nucleotide sequences in the sample. The chain employs TRBV9 and TRBJ2-7, with TRBD1 identical over 7 bases. Germline assignment: CDR1 SGDLS and CDR2 YYNGEE. The CDR3 length is 14 residues. Trimming removed 5 bases from V and 6 bases from J; junction bases left unmatched: 11. The CDR3 sequence: CASSQQGQQGEQYF. The CDR3 DNA reads as TGTGCCAGCAGTCAACAGGGACAGCAGGGCGAGCAGTACTTC.

The chain links TRBV2 to TRBJ1-5; unclear D gene. Trimming took off 0 bases at V and 5 bases at J, with 11 bases between the two ends. The CDR3 is made up of 15 amino acids. Germline loops: CDR1 SNHLY, CDR2 FYNNEI. The CDR3 is CASSEAGRGHQPQHF. The DNA of the CDR3 is TGTGCCAGCAGTGAAGCGGGCAGAGGGCATCAGCCCCAGCATTTT.

V gene TRBV19 combines with J gene TRBJ2-7; D assignment may be TRBD1 or TRBD2 (5 bases each). The CDR3 contains 15 residues. Germline values: CDR1 LNHDA, CDR2 SQIVND (reference sequence). Trimming shortened V by 6 bases and J by 0 bases, and 15 bases separated the two germline ends. CDR3 sequence: CASSPFTGASYEQYF. CDR3 bases: TGTGCCAGTAGCCCGTTCACCGGGGCCTCCTACGAGCAGTACTTC.

This clone was seen only once. The J gene is TRBJ2-4, the V gene TRBV6-5; D unresolved. V lost 0 bases to trimming and J lost 1 base, with 10 bases between them. The CDR3 is 16 residues long. Germline V lookup: CDR1 MNHEY, CDR2 SVGAGI. CDR3 in DNA: TGTGCCAGCAGTTACTCTCCGGTGGTTGCCAAAAACATTCAGTACTTC. Translation gives CASSYSPVVAKNIQYF.

V gene TRBV6-6 combines with J gene TRBJ1-2, with 7 positions matching TRBD1. J lost 2 bases, V lost 4 bases, and 7 bases had no gene match. The CDR3 is made up of 15 amino acids. Germline assignment: CDR1 MNHNY and CDR2 SVGAGI (reference sequence). The chain's CDR3 is CASSSLTGFNYGYTF. CDR3 nucleotide sequence: TGTGCCAGCAGTTCCCTGACAGGGTTCAACTATGGCTACACCTTC.

The genes are TRBV6-6 and TRBJ2-3, with a weak D call TRBD2 (5 bases). Germline lookup yields CDR1 MNHNY and CDR2 SVGAGI (reference sequence). This CDR3 has 16 amino acids. The V and J ends lost 2 bases and 0 bases respectively, with 12 bases between them. The CDR3 protein is CASSYRAEISTDTQYF. The CDR3 bases are TGTGCCAGCAGTTACAGAGCGGAGATTAGCACAGATACGCAGTATTTT.

The CDR3: CASSFGGQSNSPLHF. In DNA form, the CDR3 reads TGTGCCAGCAGTTTTGGGGGACAGAGTAATTCACCCCTCCACTTT. The chain joins TRBV6-6 to TRBJ1-6; 7 nucleotides align to TRBD1. Trimming at V came to 4 bases and at J to 6 bases, leaving 6 bases not matched to a gene. Germline CDR1 MNHNY, CDR2 SVGAGI (reference sequence). The CDR3 sequence is 15 residues long.

V usage is TRBV11-2 and J usage is TRBJ2-7; D might be TRBD2 (7 bases). CDR1 is SGHAT, CDR2 FQNNGV, per germline. This CDR3 region has 16 residues. Trimming took 0 bases from V and 7 from J, leaving 19 bases between them. DNA of the CDR3: TGTGCCAGCAGCTTAGATAAAGAGCAGGGGAGGGATGAGCAGTACTTC. The encoded protein is CASSLDKEQGRDEQYF.

The rearrangement uses TRBV5-6 and TRBJ1-3; the D is unclear. CDR3 size: 17 residues. From germline, CDR1 is SGHDT and CDR2 YYEEEE. With 2 bases removed from V and 1 base from J, the gap between germline ends came to 16 bases. The CDR3 DNA is TGTGCCAGCAGCTTCAGAGGGTCCCGGACGTCTGGAAACACCATATATTTT. Amino acids: CASSFRGSRTSGNTIYF.

This clone was counted between two and nine times. The chain employs TRBV9 and TRBJ1-2; TRBD1 might be the D (6 bases). Between the trimmed V and J ends, which lost 0 bases and 0 bases, there was a span of 18 bases. The CDR3 is 18 amino acids. Germline V gene lookup returns CDR1 SGDLS and CDR2 YYNGEE. The CDR3 DNA is TGTGCCAGCAGCGTAGCAGGGGACACCGTGGGAGCTAACTATGGCTACACCTTC. Translated: CASSVAGDTVGANYGYTF.

This clone was observed once. This chain connects TRBV11-2 to TRBJ2-1, with 12 bases that match TRBD2. After removal of 6 bases from V and 7 bases from J, the junction contained 7 bases not matched to a gene. Germline V gene lookup returns CDR1 SGHAT and CDR2 FQNNGV. The length of the CDR3 is 15 residues. The CDR3 region has the DNA TGTGCCAGCAGTCCGACTAGCGGGAGAAGTAATGAGCAGTTCTTC. This encodes CASSPTSGRSNEQFF.

This sequence joins TRBV5-6 and TRBJ1-5, with TRBD1 identical over 8 bases. Germline loops: CDR1 SGHDT, CDR2 YYEEEE. The CDR3 totals 16 residues. J was trimmed by 2 bases and V by 6 bases; bases with no gene match: 10. CDR3 protein: CASTRSWGQGNQPQHF. CDR3 in DNA: TGTGCCAGCACCCGAAGTTGGGGACAGGGCAATCAGCCCCAGCATTTT.

The chain couples TRBV21-1 to TRBJ2-2. TRBV21-1 is a listed pseudogene. The CDR3 is 16 amino acids. The CDR3 reads CASRVGGRLNTGELFF. CDR3 DNA: TGTGCCAGCAGAGTTGGGGGGCGACTTAACACCGGGGAGCTGTTTTTT.

This sequence joins TRBV30 and TRBJ1-1; D gene ambiguous. Trimming cost V 2 bases and J 1 base, with 5 bases left between them. The germline V gene encodes CDR1 GTSNPN and CDR2 SVGIG (reference sequence). CDR3 length: 12 amino acids. CDR3 amino acids: CAWSPANTEAFF. The CDR3, as DNA: TGTGCCTGGAGTCCAGCGAACACTGAAGCTTTCTTT.

V is TRBV4-2 and J is TRBJ2-6; 8 nucleotides align to TRBD1. V was clipped by 5 bases and J by 3 bases; unmatched bases: 9. The CDR3 covers 17 residues. CDR1 LGHNA and CDR2 YNFKEQ come from the germline V gene. The CDR3 loop reads CASSSDRVGYGANVLTF. For the CDR3, the DNA is TGTGCCAGCAGCTCGGACAGGGTAGGGTATGGGGCCAACGTCCTGACTTTC.

The chain links TRBV5-1 to TRBJ2-1; 14 bases are a match to TRBD2. The CDR3 runs to 15 residues. The V segment lost 3 bases and the J segment 6 bases; nucleotides outside the gene matches: 2. Per germline, CDR1 SGHRS and CDR2 YFSETQ. CDR3 coding DNA: TGCGCCAGCAGCTCTGGACTAGCGGGAGGCAATGAGCAGTTCTTC. Protein: CASSSGLAGGNEQFF.

The chain joins TRBV28 to TRBJ2-2; TRBD1 aligns across 7 bases. This CDR3 has 14 residues. CDR1 is MDHEN, CDR2 SYDVKM, per germline. Trimming removed 6 bases from V and 5 bases from J; junction bases left unmatched: 6. CDR3 sequence reads: CASRGTVYTGELFF. DNA of the CDR3: TGTGCCAGCAGGGGGACAGTCTATACCGGGGAGCTGTTTTTT.